One sample yielded the 21 T cell receptor beta chains listed below, sequenced in a study of blood T cell repertoires in COVID-19. TCRdb's copy holds only in-frame clones and misses some; the assay was immunoSEQ multiplex PCR. The sample includes about 100,000 clones, roughly 80% of them seen just once. What was sequenced was peripheral blood. These receptors all come from a woman in her sixties or seventies with acute or convalescent COVID-19.

A few counts support this clone. The chain carries TRBV6-4 and TRBJ2-3; the match to TRBD2 covers 9 bases. V gave up 6 bases and J gave up 2 bases; unmatched junction bases: 3. Germline CDR1 and CDR2: MRHNA and SNTAGT. The CDR3 has 14 amino acids. The CDR3 coding sequence is TGTGCCAGCAGAGCGGGGGGTCTCACAGATACGCAGTATTTT. This sequence encodes CASRAGGLTDTQYF.

V usage is TRBV3-1 (or the pseudogene TRBV3-2) and J usage is TRBJ2-5, with 7 bases identical to TRBD2. V shed 0 bases and J 9 bases; nucleotides not matched to a gene: 10. Germline CDR1 LGHDT, CDR2 YNNKEL (reference sequence). The CDR3 covers 15 residues. The CDR3 region is CASSQDLDASGAQYF. The CDR3 nucleotides read TGTGCCAGCAGCCAAGATCTTGACGCTAGCGGAGCCCAGTACTTC.

The chain recombines TRBV3-1 (or the pseudogene TRBV3-2) with TRBJ1-1; D ambiguous. The germline CDR1 and CDR2 sequences are LGHDT and YNNKEL (reference sequence). Trimming stripped 0 bases from V and 11 bases from J, with 16 bases between. The CDR3 covers 14 residues. In DNA form, the CDR3 reads TGTGCCAGCAGCCAAGAACCCGGGAGCTGGAGGGCTTTCTTT. The encoded protein is CASSQEPGSWRAFF.

J is TRBJ1-1 and V is TRBV7-9; D gene ambiguous. V was trimmed by 5 bases and J by 10 bases, leaving 14 bases between them. CDR3 size: 12 residues. CDR1 is SEHNR and CDR2 is FQNEAQ in the germline V gene (reference sequence). CDR3 in DNA: TGTGCCAGCAGCCTTGAAACACGTTTAGCTTTCTTT. Encoded protein: CASSLETRLAFF.

The chain employs TRBV5-6 and TRBJ1-1; 7 nucleotides line up with TRBD1. Per the germline V gene, CDR1 is SGHDT and CDR2 is YYEEEE. CDR3 size: 14 residues. V shed 3 bases, J shed 0 bases, and the junction held 2 bases outside the gene matches. This chain's CDR3 is CASSYRGVNTEAFF. In DNA form, the CDR3 reads TGTGCCAGCAGCTACAGGGGAGTGAACACTGAAGCTTTCTTT.

This rearrangement joins TRBV6-4 to TRBJ2-3; 9 nucleotides line up with TRBD2. V lost 2 bases to trimming and J lost 3 bases; unmatched junction nucleotides: 3. CDR3 size: 15 residues. Per the germline V gene, CDR1 is MRHNA and CDR2 is SNTAGT. CDR3: CASSDAGGPTDTQYF. CDR3 nucleotide sequence: TGTGCCAGCAGTGACGCGGGGGGGCCAACAGATACGCAGTATTTT.

This clone showed up just a few times. The chain recombines TRBV6-5 with TRBJ1-5; the D gene is possibly TRBD1 (6 bases). Germline-derived CDR1 and CDR2 are MNHEY and SVGAGI. The V end lost 10 bases, the J end lost 9 bases, and 19 bases lay between the germline ends. The CDR3 is 13 residues long. The CDR3 loop is CATGRTVGLPQHF. For the CDR3, the DNA is TGTGCCACAGGGCGGACAGTGGGGTTGCCCCAGCATTTT.

This clone was seen only a few times. V gene TRBV9 combines with J gene TRBJ2-1; 8 bases map to TRBD1. V lost 3 bases and J lost 7; bases outside the gene matches: 6. CDR3 size: 14 residues. The V gene's germline CDR1 is SGDLS and CDR2 YYNGEE. In DNA form, the CDR3 reads TGTGCCAGCAGCGCGACAGGGGCAGGGAATGAGCAGTTCTTC. Encoded protein: CASSATGAGNEQFF.

The J gene is TRBJ1-1, the V gene TRBV7-9; D is undetermined. Between the trimmed V and J ends, which lost 2 bases and 7 bases, there was a span of 14 bases. Germline CDR1 and CDR2: SEHNR and FQNEAQ (reference sequence). The CDR3 length is 14 residues. The CDR3 spells CASSLSGRGFEAFF. CDR3 coding DNA: TGTGCCAGCAGCTTATCGGGCCGCGGGTTTGAAGCTTTCTTT.

CDR3: CASSFPGQGSETQYF. The DNA for the CDR3 is TGTGCCAGCAGCTTTCCGGGACAGGGATCGGAGACCCAGTACTTC. V is TRBV7-2 and J is TRBJ2-5; 9 nucleotides match TRBD1. Trimming removed 3 bases from V and 5 bases from J; junction bases left unmatched: 7. CDR1 and CDR2 from the germline V gene are SGHTA and FQGNSA. This CDR3 has 15 residues.

The rearrangement joins TRBV2 to TRBJ1-6; D may be TRBD1 (5 bases). The CDR3 length is 12 residues. Trimming cost V 8 bases and J 10 bases, with 12 bases left between them. Germline-derived CDR1 and CDR2 are SNHLY and FYNNEI. The CDR3 is CASARDYSPLHF. The CDR3 DNA follows: TGTGCCAGCGCGAGGGACTACTCACCCCTCCACTTT.

The chain links TRBV9 to TRBJ2-2; 10 nucleotides align to TRBD2. Germline values: CDR1 SGDLS, CDR2 YYNGEE. V lost 4 bases to trimming and J lost 0 bases; unmatched junction nucleotides: 6. The CDR3 is 17 amino acids. As DNA, the CDR3 is TGTGCCAGCAGCTTTGAGACTAGCGGGTCGAACACCGGGGAGCTGTTTTTT. It is translated as CASSFETSGSNTGELFF.

The chain uses TRBV12-5 and TRBJ2-3; TRBD2 matches at 10 bases. J lost 5 bases, V lost 4 bases, and 6 bases had no gene match. Germline loops: CDR1 LGHNT, CDR2 FRNRAP. The CDR3 totals 15 residues. The CDR3 here is CASGWSGGAGDTQYF. The CDR3 DNA reads as TGTGCTAGTGGTTGGAGCGGGGGGGCAGGAGATACGCAGTATTTT.

The V and J genes are TRBV11-2 and TRBJ1-4; D might be TRBD1 (6 bases). With 5 bases removed from V and 0 bases from J, the gap between germline ends came to 16 bases. The CDR3 length is 17 residues. Looked up from germline, CDR1 is SGHAT and CDR2 is FQNNGV. This chain's CDR3 is CASSRDTGTATNEKLFF. CDR3 nucleotides: TGTGCCAGCAGCCGGGACACCGGAACGGCAACTAATGAAAAACTGTTTTTT.

V is TRBV19 and J is TRBJ1-1, with a weak D call TRBD1 (5 bases). V dropped 2 bases and J dropped 8 bases, with 6 bases sitting between them. CDR1 and CDR2 (germline): LNHDA, SQIVND (reference sequence). This CDR3 has 11 residues. In DNA form, the CDR3 reads TGTGCCAGTAGTATATGGACAGAAGCTTTCTTT. Protein sequence: CASSIWTEAFF.

The V and J genes are TRBV6-1 and TRBJ2-1; D perhaps matches TRBD2 (6 bases). CDR3 length: 14 residues. CDR1 MNHNS and CDR2 SASEGT come from the germline V gene. Trimming removed 3 bases from V and 5 bases from J, with 11 bases in between. This chain's CDR3 is CASSDLGTDNEQFF. As DNA, the CDR3 is TGTGCCAGCAGTGACCTCGGGACTGACAATGAGCAGTTCTTC.

The genes are TRBV5-5 and TRBJ1-4; maybe TRBD1 (6 bases). The CDR3 sequence is 15 residues long. The germline CDR1 and CDR2 sequences are SGHKS and YYEKEE (reference sequence). V was clipped by 4 bases and J by 3 bases, with 13 bases between them. The DNA of the CDR3 is TGTGCCAGCAGCATACCCAGGGGTGCTAATGAAAAACTGTTTTTT. It specifies CASSIPRGANEKLFF.

A single count supports this clone. The chain couples TRBV7-3 to TRBJ2-2; 10 nucleotides align to TRBD1. The CDR3 totals 16 residues. The V and J ends lost 4 bases and 4 bases, in that order; junction bases with no gene match: 6. Per the germline V gene, CDR1 is SGHTA and CDR2 is FQGTGA. The CDR3 loop is CASSSPGQGSTGELFF. In nucleotides, the CDR3 is TGTGCCAGCAGCTCACCGGGACAGGGGTCCACCGGGGAGCTGTTTTTT.

The chain employs TRBV6-5 and TRBJ1-5, with D hard to call. CDR1 and CDR2 (germline): MNHEY, SVGAGI. The CDR3 consists of 14 residues. V dropped 2 bases and J dropped 7 bases, with 12 bases sitting between them. The CDR3 loop reads CASSYGPGEQPQHF. The CDR3 coding sequence is TGTGCCAGCAGTTACGGGCCGGGAGAGCAGCCCCAGCATTTT.

A remark on this clone: Sequence at one end of the junction differs from germline and may be a read error. The chain recombines TRBV6-5 with TRBJ2-5, with TRBD2 matching over 7 bases. The CDR3 runs 16 residues. Germline V CDR1 and CDR2: MNHEY, SVGAGI. CDR3 loop: CTSSCPRLAFQETQYF. In DNA form, the CDR3 reads TGTACCAGCAGTTGCCCCCGACTAGCCTTCCAAGAGACCCAGTACTTC.

The chain uses TRBV6-5 and TRBJ1-1; 12 bases are a match to TRBD1. Germline-derived CDR1 and CDR2 are MNHEY and SVGAGI. The trim removed 4 bases at V and 11 bases at J, leaving 8 bases unmatched. CDR3 length: 14 residues. CDR3 region: CASSSGTGGASAFF. In DNA, the CDR3 is TGTGCCAGCAGTTCCGGGACAGGGGGCGCGTCGGCTTTCTTT.